A single sample is the source of the 22 T cell receptor beta chains below, sequenced in a study of response to subunit inactivated influenza vaccine. Using its own MiXCR run on the RT-PCR reads, TCRdb lists one record per CDR3 protein. The table has approximately 490,000 distinct CDR3 sequences, 6.5% to 8% seen once. The sequencing here drew on PBMCs from blood, taken roughly 24 months after vaccination. Receptors originate from a man aged 50-75 years who received an inactivated influenza vaccine.

This clonotype has more than one count but fewer than ten. The rearrangement joins TRBV19 to TRBJ2-1, with 8 bases lining up with TRBD1. Germline CDR1 reads LNHDA; CDR2 reads SQIVND (reference sequence). Losses at the gene ends were 3 bases for V and 7 bases for J; bases not matched to a gene: 8. The CDR3 sequence is 15 residues long. This CDR3 is CASSIGQGRRNEQFF. In DNA form, the CDR3 reads TGTGCCAGTAGTATCGGACAGGGAAGGAGGAATGAGCAGTTCTTC. The complete variable domain, with remaining parts taken from reference TRBV19 and TRBJ2-1, reads DGGITQSPKYLFRKEGQNVTLSCEQNLNHDAMYWYRQDPGQGLRLIYYSQIVNDFQKGDIAEGYSVSREKKESFPLTVTSAQKNPTAFYLCASSIGQGRRNEQFFGPGTRLTVL.

The V call is TRBV10-3, the J call TRBJ1-2; 10 bases line up with TRBD1. Trimming took 7 bases from V and 11 from J; bases not matched to a gene: 7. CDR3 length: 12 amino acids. Germline V lookup: CDR1 ENHRY, CDR2 SYGVKD. The CDR3 loop is CAIKTTGGGYTF. The DNA of the CDR3 is TGTGCCATCAAAACGACAGGGGGCGGATACACCTTC.

There are many counts of this clonotype. The V call is TRBV6-5, the J call TRBJ1-5; D is possibly TRBD1 (5 bases). CDR3 length equals 17 residues. Trimming shortened V by 1 base and J by 7 bases, and 20 bases separated the two germline ends. Germline CDR1 reads MNHEY; CDR2 reads SVGAGI. The CDR3 nucleotides read TGTGCCAGCAGTTACTTTTTCTCTCCTGAACCAGGGCAGCCCCAGCATTTT. Translation: CASSYFFSPEPGQPQHF.

The chain uses TRBV7-8 and TRBJ2-6; possible D gene TRBD1, 7 bases. CDR1 and CDR2 (germline): SGHVS, FQNEAQ. The CDR3 has 18 amino acids. Trimming removed 3 bases from V and 0 bases from J, with 15 bases in between. CDR3 bases: TGTGCCAGCAGCTTCATGGGGCAGGGGGGCTCTGGGGCCAACGTCCTGACTTTC. Its protein is CASSFMGQGGSGANVLTF. The full variable domain, with the rest looked up from reference TRBV7-8 and TRBJ2-6, is GAGVSQSPRYKVAKRGQDVALRCDPISGHVSLFWYQQALGQGPEFLTYFQNEAQLDKSGLPSDRFFAERPEGSVSTLKIQRTQQEDSAVYLCASSFMGQGGSGANVLTFGAGSRLTVL.

The chain joins TRBV19 to TRBJ2-2, with 9 bases matching TRBD1. The V and J ends lost 5 bases and 5 bases, in that order; junction bases with no gene match: 15. Germline-derived CDR1 and CDR2 are LNHDA and SQIVND (reference sequence). The CDR3 runs 18 residues. CDR3 nucleotides: TGTGCCAGTAGTGCCCGGCCGGGACAGGGTCTTAGTACCGGGGAGCTGTTTTTT. This sequence encodes CASSARPGQGLSTGELFF.

This clonotype showed up just a few times. The gene calls are TRBV12-3 or TRBV12-4 and TRBJ2-5; D gene ambiguous. This CDR3 contains 14 residues. The V gene lost 5 bases and the J gene lost 7 bases, with 17 bases spanning the gap. The chain's CDR3 is CASSATIGPGTQYF. Written as DNA, the CDR3 is TGTGCCAGCAGTGCGACAATTGGCCCGGGGACCCAGTACTTC.

This chain connects TRBV9 to TRBJ2-1; tentative D call: TRBD1 (6 bases). This CDR3 region has 14 residues. Germline lookup yields CDR1 SGDLS and CDR2 YYNGEE. V was shortened by 4 bases and J by 4 bases, with 12 bases between the two germline ends. Written as DNA, the CDR3 is TGTGCCAGCAGCTACGGGGACAAATACAATGAGCAGTTCTTC. Translation gives CASSYGDKYNEQFF.

This clonotype was counted between two and nine times. The chain couples TRBV7-6 to TRBJ1-5, with unresolved D. The V gene lost 2 bases and the J gene lost 4 bases, with 12 bases spanning the gap. CDR1 and CDR2 (germline): SGHVS, FNYEAQ. The CDR3 totals 15 residues. The CDR3 sequence is CASSLSPDPNQPQHF. CDR3 bases: TGTGCCAGCAGCTTAAGCCCCGACCCAAATCAGCCCCAGCATTTT.

This clonotype was recorded many times. This chain joins TRBV12-3 or TRBV12-4 and TRBJ2-7, with TRBD1 matching over 9 bases. The CDR3 sequence is 15 residues long. V trimming: 5 bases; J trimming: 3 bases; junction bases outside the gene matches: 8. The CDR3 is CASSLLGQGNYEQYF. CDR3 nucleotide sequence: TGTGCCAGCAGTCTCCTGGGACAGGGTAACTACGAGCAGTACTTC.

This clonotype appeared many times. This rearrangement joins TRBV5-1 to TRBJ2-3, with 8 nucleotides matching TRBD1. In germline, CDR1 is SGHRS, CDR2 YFSETQ. The ends lost 3 bases at V and 3 bases at J; junction bases unmatched: 9. The CDR3 is 16 residues long. The CDR3 reads CASSSGQAMRTDTQYF. The DNA for the CDR3 is TGCGCCAGCAGCTCGGGACAGGCAATGAGAACAGATACGCAGTATTTT.

Many counts were recorded for this clonotype. The gene calls are TRBV27 and TRBJ2-1, with D maybe TRBD1 (5 bases). Trimming shortened V by 6 bases and J by 10 bases, and 10 bases separated the two germline ends. From germline, CDR1 is MNHEY and CDR2 SMNVEV (reference sequence). There are 11 residues in the CDR3. The CDR3 reads CASSKRTEQFF. Written as DNA, the CDR3 is TGTGCCAGCAGCAAAAGGACAGAGCAGTTCTTC.

This clonotype came up many times. This chain connects TRBV4-3 to TRBJ2-1; 9 bases agree with TRBD2. Germline CDR1 reads LGHNA; CDR2 reads YSLEER. Unmatched junction bases numbered 6, after V lost 0 bases and J lost 6 bases. The CDR3 has 16 residues. CDR3 DNA sequence: TGCGCCAGCAGCCAAGATCCGCGGGAGGGCCGCAATGAGCAGTTCTTC. This gives the protein CASSQDPREGRNEQFF.

For the CDR3, the DNA is TGTGCCAGCAGGCCCTCGCCGGGGACTGAAGCTTTCTTT. Translated, it gives CASRPSPGTEAFF. The genes are TRBV2 and TRBJ1-1; D unclear. Germline values: CDR1 SNHLY, CDR2 FYNNEI. Trimming pared 6 bases from V and 5 bases from J, leaving 13 bases between. The CDR3 is 13 residues long.

This clonotype was detected a few times. The chain uses TRBV5-1 and TRBJ2-7, with TRBD1 as a possible D gene (5 bases). Germline V gene data show CDR1 as SGHRS and CDR2 as YFSETQ. The V end was cut by 0 bases, the J end by 4 bases, with 11 bases between. The CDR3 has 14 amino acids. CDR3 protein: CASSLAHDRYEQYF. The CDR3 nucleotides are TGCGCCAGCAGCTTGGCCCACGACAGATACGAGCAGTACTTC.

This clonotype was seen many times. The gene calls are TRBV12-3 or TRBV12-4 and TRBJ1-2; D may be TRBD1 (6 bases). This CDR3 is 14 amino acids long. Between the trimmed V and J ends, which lost 5 bases and 1 base, there was a span of 11 bases. The CDR3 region is CASSPRTVNYGYTF. The CDR3 DNA follows: TGTGCCAGCAGTCCCCGGACAGTTAACTATGGCTACACCTTC.

As regards this clonotype: With a much larger clone just one base away, this may be a read error. The gene calls are TRBV27 and TRBJ1-2; unclear D gene. Germline CDR1 is MNHEY and CDR2 is SMNVEV (reference sequence). This CDR3 comprises 13 residues. The V gene lost 6 bases and the J gene lost 8 bases, with 16 bases spanning the gap. CDR3 sequence: CASSCHEGTGYTF. The CDR3 DNA is TGTGCCAGCAGCTGCCACGAGGGTACGGGCTACACCTTC.

As DNA, the CDR3 is TGTGCCAGCAGTTACTCGATCGGGGAGCTCGATGAAAAACTGTTTTTT. This sequence encodes CASSYSIGELDEKLFF. V usage is TRBV6-2 or TRBV6-3 and J usage is TRBJ1-4; the D is unclear. CDR1 and CDR2 from the germline V gene are MNHEY and SVGEGT. This CDR3 spans 16 amino acids. V lost 0 bases and J 6 bases, leaving 14 bases between the germline ends.

This clonotype has at least ten counts. For the CDR3, the DNA is TGTGCCAGCAGACGTGGCCAGACTCGACTGAGGACAGATACGCAGTATTTT. Protein product: CASRRGQTRLRTDTQYF. This chain connects TRBV7-8 to TRBJ2-3; D is undetermined. V was cut by 6 bases and J by 3 bases, with 22 bases left in between. The CDR3 contains 17 residues. The V gene's germline CDR1 is SGHVS and CDR2 FQNEAQ.

The V call is TRBV12-3 or TRBV12-4, the J call TRBJ1-1, with TRBD1 matching 8 bases. The CDR3 covers 15 residues. V lost 5 bases and J lost 4; bases outside the gene matches: 9. This chain's CDR3 is CASSPRQGRATEAFF. CDR3 nucleotides: TGTGCCAGCAGTCCCAGACAGGGGAGGGCCACTGAAGCTTTCTTT.

The chain carries TRBV3-1 and TRBJ2-4; possibly TRBD1 or TRBD2 for D (5 bases each). The CDR3 runs to 13 residues. Germline CDR1 is LGHDT and CDR2 is YNNKEL (reference sequence). The ends were cut back, 0 bases at V and 5 bases at J, with 5 bases in the middle. For the CDR3, the DNA is TGTGCCAGCAGCCAAGAGGGGGAAAACATTCAGTACTTC. Translation gives CASSQEGENIQYF.

In regard to this clonotype: A clone one base away is much larger, so this may be a read error. The chain uses TRBV6-5 and TRBJ2-7, with D perhaps TRBD1 (6 bases). Trimming shortened V by 2 bases and J by 0 bases, and 8 bases separated the two germline ends. The CDR3 runs 14 residues. From germline, CDR1 is MNHEY and CDR2 SVGAGI. Here the CDR3 reads CASSYRDTSYEQYF. The CDR3 bases are TGTGCCAGCAGTTACCGGGACACCTCCTACGAGCAGTACTTC.

This clonotype has more than one count but fewer than ten. The CDR3 coding sequence is TGTGCCACCAGCAGAGATCGTGCAGGCAGTCGGGACACCATATATTTT. This codes for CATSRDRAGSRDTIYF. The chain carries TRBV15 and TRBJ1-3; D call uncertain. Looked up from germline, CDR1 is LNHNV and CDR2 is YYDKDF (reference sequence). There are 16 residues in the CDR3. Trimming left V 0 bases short and J 8 bases short, with 17 bases between. Looking up the rest from reference TRBV15 and TRBJ1-3 gives the full variable domain: DAMVIQNPRYQVTQFGKPVTLSCSQTLNHNVMYWYQQKSSQAPKLLFHYYDKDFNNEADTPDNFQSRRPNTSFCFLDIRSPGLGDTAMYLCATSRDRAGSRDTIYFGEGSWLTVV.